This T cell receptor (beta chain) was recorded in a study of T cells after yellow fever vaccination. About the study: In the case of low-cell-number fractions, SMART-Seq v4 Ultra Low Input was used for preparation. Notes on the study in general: Re-detected after boosting: most primary clones, 96% of CD4 and 88% of CD8.

Germline CDR1 and CDR2: SQVTM and ANQGSEA. This CDR3 is 13 amino acids long. Trimming pared 7 bases from V and 0 bases from J, leaving 11 bases between. This clonotype was seen ten or more times. Its antigen is unidentified. Generation of TCR cDNA used 5'RACE template switching (which added a universal primer site and UMIs). MiXCR was run by TCRdb on the 5' RACE reads, yielding one entry per CDR3 protein. This repertoire shows about 130,000 distinct CDR3 sequences, approximately 6.6% found once; its top ten account for approximately 0.64%. Sequenced here: CD4+ T cells sorted from PBMCs, sampled 10 days after the yellow fever booster vaccination. The sequence was obtained from a man aged 30 to 45 who received the YFV17D yellow fever vaccine. V gene TRBV29-1 combines with J gene TRBJ2-3, with D tentatively TRBD1 (5 bases). The CDR3 region has the DNA TGCAGCGGCTCAGGGTATAGCACAGATACGCAGTATTTT. It specifies CSGSGYSTDTQYF.